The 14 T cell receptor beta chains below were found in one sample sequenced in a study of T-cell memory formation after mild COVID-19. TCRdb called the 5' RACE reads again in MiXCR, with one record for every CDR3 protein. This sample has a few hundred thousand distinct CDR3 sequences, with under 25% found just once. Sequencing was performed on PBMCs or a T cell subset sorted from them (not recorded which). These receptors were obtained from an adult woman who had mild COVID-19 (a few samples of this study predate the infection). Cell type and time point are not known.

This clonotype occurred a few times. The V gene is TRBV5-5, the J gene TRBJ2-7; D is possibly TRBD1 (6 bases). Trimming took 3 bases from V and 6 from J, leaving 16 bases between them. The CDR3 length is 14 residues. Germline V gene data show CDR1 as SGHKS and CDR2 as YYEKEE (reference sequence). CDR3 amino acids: CASSSFRDTGEQYF. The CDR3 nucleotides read TGTGCCAGCAGCTCATTCAGGGACACGGGCGAGCAGTACTTC.

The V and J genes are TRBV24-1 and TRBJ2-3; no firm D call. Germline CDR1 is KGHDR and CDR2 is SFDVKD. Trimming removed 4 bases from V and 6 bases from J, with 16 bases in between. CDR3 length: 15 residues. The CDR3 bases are TGTGCCACCAGTGACCCTAGAAAACCTAGGGATACGCAGTATTTT. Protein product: CATSDPRKPRDTQYF.

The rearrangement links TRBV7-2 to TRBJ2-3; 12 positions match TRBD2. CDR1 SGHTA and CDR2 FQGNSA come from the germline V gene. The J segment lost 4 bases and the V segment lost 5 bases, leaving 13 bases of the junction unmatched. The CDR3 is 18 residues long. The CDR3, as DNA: TGTGCCAGCAGCCCTCGGACTAGCGGGAAGACCTCCGCAGATACGCAGTATTTT. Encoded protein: CASSPRTSGKTSADTQYF.

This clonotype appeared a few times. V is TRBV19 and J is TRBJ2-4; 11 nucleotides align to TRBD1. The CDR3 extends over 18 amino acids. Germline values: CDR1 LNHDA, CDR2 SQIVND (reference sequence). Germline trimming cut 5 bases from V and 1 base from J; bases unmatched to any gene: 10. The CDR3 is CASSPGPGQGVAKNIQYF. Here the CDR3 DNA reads TGTGCCAGTAGTCCAGGCCCGGGACAGGGGGTTGCCAAAAACATTCAGTACTTC.

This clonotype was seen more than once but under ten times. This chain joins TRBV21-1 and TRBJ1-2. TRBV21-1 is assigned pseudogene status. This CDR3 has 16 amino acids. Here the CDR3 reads CASTQGRTTFAYGYTF. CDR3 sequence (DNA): TGTGCCAGCACCCAGGGACGGACTACATTTGCCTATGGCTACACCTTC.

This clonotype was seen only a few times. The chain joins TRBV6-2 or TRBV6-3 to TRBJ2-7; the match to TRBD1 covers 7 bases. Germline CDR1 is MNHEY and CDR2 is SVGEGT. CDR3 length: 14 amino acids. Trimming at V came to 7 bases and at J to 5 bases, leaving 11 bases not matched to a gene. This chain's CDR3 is CASTDDRERHEQYF. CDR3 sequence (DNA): TGTGCCAGCACCGACGACAGGGAACGACACGAGCAGTACTTC.

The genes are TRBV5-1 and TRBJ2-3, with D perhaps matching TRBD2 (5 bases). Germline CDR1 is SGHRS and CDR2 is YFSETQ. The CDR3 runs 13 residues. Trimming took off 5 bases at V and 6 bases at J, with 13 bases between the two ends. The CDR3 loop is CASSPWRLDTQYF. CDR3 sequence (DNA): TGCGCCAGCAGTCCCTGGAGGTTGGATACGCAGTATTTT.

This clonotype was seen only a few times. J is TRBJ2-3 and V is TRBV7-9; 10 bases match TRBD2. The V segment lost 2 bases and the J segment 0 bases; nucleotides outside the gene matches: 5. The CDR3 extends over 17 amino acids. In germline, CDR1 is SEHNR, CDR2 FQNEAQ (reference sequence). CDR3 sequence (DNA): TGTGCCAGCAGCTTAATACTAGCGGGGAAGAGCACAGATACGCAGTATTTT. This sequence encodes CASSLILAGKSTDTQYF. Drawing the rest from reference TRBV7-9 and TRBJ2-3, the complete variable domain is DTGVSQNPRHKITKRGQNVTFRCDPISEHNRLYWYRQTLGQGPEFLTYFQNEAQLEKSRLLSDRFSAERPKGSFSTLEIQRTEQGDSAMYLCASSLILAGKSTDTQYFGPGTRLTVL.

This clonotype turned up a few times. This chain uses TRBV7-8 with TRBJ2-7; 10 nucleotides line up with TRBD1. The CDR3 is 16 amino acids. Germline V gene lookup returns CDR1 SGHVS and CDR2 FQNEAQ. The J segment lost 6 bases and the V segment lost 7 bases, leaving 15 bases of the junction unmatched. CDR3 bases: TGTGCCAGCACCGAACTAACCGGGACAGGGGCCTTCGAGCAGTACTTC. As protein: CASTELTGTGAFEQYF.

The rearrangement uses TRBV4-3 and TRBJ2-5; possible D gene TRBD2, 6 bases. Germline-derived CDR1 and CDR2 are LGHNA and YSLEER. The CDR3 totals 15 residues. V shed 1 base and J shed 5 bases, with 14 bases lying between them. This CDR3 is CASSQVDGAGETQYF. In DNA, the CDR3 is TGCGCCAGCAGCCAAGTTGATGGGGCGGGGGAGACCCAGTACTTC.

The CDR3 loop reads CASSLSSGGRETQYF. CDR3 in DNA: TGCGCCAGCAGCTTATCTAGCGGGGGGCGAGAGACCCAGTACTTC. The chain couples TRBV5-1 to TRBJ2-5, with TRBD2 matching over 11 bases. The V gene end was trimmed by 2 bases and the J gene end by 4 bases; junction bases not matched to a gene: 4. The CDR3 covers 15 residues. Germline CDR1 reads SGHRS; CDR2 reads YFSETQ. Complete variable domain (other parts from reference TRBV5-1 and TRBJ2-5): KAGVTQTPRYLIKTRGQQVTLSCSPISGHRSVSWYQQTPGQGLQFLFEYFSETQRNKGNFPGRFSGRQFSNSRSEMNVSTLELGDSALYLCASSLSSGGRETQYFGPGTRLLVL.

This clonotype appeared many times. In nucleotides, the CDR3 is TGTGCCAGCAGACAAGACAGGCCAAACACTGAAGCTTTCTTT. Protein: CASRQDRPNTEAFF. This chain joins TRBV12-3 or TRBV12-4 and TRBJ1-1, with D possibly TRBD1 on 6 matching bases. The CDR3 consists of 14 residues. The V gene lost 6 bases and the J gene lost 2 bases, with 13 bases spanning the gap.

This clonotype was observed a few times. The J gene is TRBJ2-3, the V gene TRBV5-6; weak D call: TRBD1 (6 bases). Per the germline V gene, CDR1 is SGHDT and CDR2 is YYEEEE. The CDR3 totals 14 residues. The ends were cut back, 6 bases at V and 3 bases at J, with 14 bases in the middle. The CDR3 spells CASKGQTLTDTQYF. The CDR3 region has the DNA TGTGCCAGCAAAGGACAGACGCTTACAGATACGCAGTATTTT.

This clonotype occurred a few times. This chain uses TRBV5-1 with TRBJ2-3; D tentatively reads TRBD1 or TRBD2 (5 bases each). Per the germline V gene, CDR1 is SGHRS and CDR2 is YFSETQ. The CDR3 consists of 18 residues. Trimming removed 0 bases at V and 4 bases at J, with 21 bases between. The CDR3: CASSLVGTSVQSSDTQYF. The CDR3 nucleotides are TGCGCCAGCAGCTTGGTGGGGACCAGCGTCCAGAGTTCAGATACGCAGTATTTT.